This is a list of T cell receptor beta chains from one sample in a study of post-analysis software for immune sequencing data. MiXCR, run by TCRdb on the PCR reads, gives a single entry per CDR3 protein. The table records roughly 870,000 distinct CDR3 sequences, 53% of them present only once. The sequenced sample consisted of blood. The receptors shown here come from a girl between 5 and 17 years old with multiple sclerosis. CDR3s leave out the opening cysteine and the closing phenylalanine or tryptophan. Each record gives: V gene, J gene, CDR3 protein.

>TRBV29-1|TRBJ2-3
SAGPRDTQY
>TRBV6-5|TRBJ2-1
ASRADLAGSDEQF
>TRBV9|TRBJ1-2
ASSVALAAGAGYT
>TRBV29-1|TRBJ1-5
SALQGSDQPQH
>TRBV5-1|TRBJ1-5
ASSSGGGQPQH
>TRBV24-1|TRBJ2-1
ATSEQPYNEQF
>TRBV12-5|TRBJ2-1
ASGSGRLAGNEQF
>TRBV29-1|TRBJ2-1
SVKPGGGTGDNEQF
>TRBV29-1|TRBJ2-3
SVEDWAGTTDTQY
>TRBV4-1|TRBJ2-1
ASSSTSGASSYNEQF
>TRBV18|TRBJ2-5
ASSHRGVPLRIQETQY
>TRBV21-1|TRBJ1-4
ASSKAGDRPDQEEKLF
>TRBV20-1|TRBJ2-5
SAPRGGTRAQETQY
>TRBV10-1|TRBJ2-1
ASSGAGGIYNEQF
>TRBV11-2|TRBJ1-4
ASSTPDREQKLF
>TRBV5-1|TRBJ2-3
ASSFSRQGADTQY
>TRBV5-1|TRBJ2-1
ASSPQWTEGEQF
>TRBV29-1|TRBJ1-2
SVDTGVGGYT
>TRBV7-3|TRBJ2-1
ASSLIAGGPYNEQF
>TRBV5-5|TRBJ2-4
ASSLGPGLLAKNIQY
>TRBV6-5|TRBJ2-7
ASSGEGQRIYEQY
>TRBV6-1|TRBJ1-1
ASTLQGDNTEAF
>TRBV14|TRBJ2-1
ASSLLASSYNEQF
>TRBV29-1|TRBJ2-7
SVESSYEQY
>TRBV7-3|TRBJ2-1
ASSLKGLAGPPNEQF
>TRBV4-1|TRBJ2-5
ASSQALGSVQEAQY
>TRBV5-1|TRBJ2-1
ASRPASGSYNEQF
>TRBV7-9|TRBJ2-1
ASSPRGGRNEQF
>TRBV2|TRBJ2-7
ASNLAGYSYEQY
>TRBV6-5|TRBJ1-2
ASSNPGGRGYT
>TRBV20-1|TRBJ2-1
SASWFSSYNEQF
>TRBV5-6|.
ASRSTGPGETQY
>TRBV12-3/TRBV12-4|TRBJ1-1
ASSLAQAAEAF
>TRBV5-1|TRBJ2-7
ASSAWTGGSYEQY
>TRBV6-1|TRBJ2-7
ASRERGSYEQY
>TRBV7-9|TRBJ1-1
ASRATGGDTEAF
>TRBV5-1|TRBJ1-6
ASSTAGSSYNSPLH
>TRBV20-1|TRBJ2-3
SARNHAGTTDTQY
>TRBV10-3|TRBJ2-7
AISRTEQPYEQY
>TRBV5-1|TRBJ2-1
ASSASGTYNEQF
>TRBV28|TRBJ2-1
ASRIRTGHAYNEQF
>TRBV6-6|TRBJ2-7
ASSYSIARSYEQY
>TRBV29-1|TRBJ2-7
SSEGQGAYEQY
>TRBV5-1|TRBJ2-7
ASSSGETGPWAEQY
>TRBV3-1|TRBJ1-1
AAAGPYTEAF
>TRBV12-5|TRBJ1-5
ASGPLGSNQPQH
>TRBV2|TRBJ1-2
ASSAGVLLPNYGYT
>TRBV7-9|TRBJ2-1
ASSPDRVLF
>TRBV29-1|TRBJ2-1
SVSSGVGGLHDEQF
>TRBV6-5|TRBJ2-3
ASSYDWESSTDTQY
>TRBV7-3|TRBJ2-1
ASSLGPSITNEQF
>TRBV6-5|TRBJ2-5
ASRSAKETQY
>TRBV7-8|TRBJ2-7
ASSLARFSYEQY
>TRBV12-3/TRBV12-4|TRBJ1-5
ASSHGHGVGQPQH
>TRBV6-5|TRBJ2-7
ASSYRGQGDHEQY
>TRBV29-1|TRBJ1-1
SVVGTFGSTEAF
>TRBV7-2|TRBJ2-5
ASSAGLAGGYQETQY
>TRBV3-1|TRBJ2-5
ASSQDSRFIAGQETQY
>TRBV20-1|TRBJ2-7
SASRPSYEQY